A single sample is the source of the 22 T cell receptor beta chains below, sequenced in a study of follicular helper T cells after annual influenza vaccination. The data were produced by immunoSEQ multiplex PCR, yet TCRdb's version contains in-frame clones alone and is incomplete. Among roughly 15,000 clones listed, approximately 84% were seen once. Sample time point: 2015-2016 season, pre-vaccination. The starting material was CXCR5- memory CD4+ T cells sorted from blood, obtained on the day of influenza vaccination. These receptors all stem from an adult who received the influenza vaccine.

This chain links TRBV19 with TRBJ1-2, with D hard to call. Germline lookup yields CDR1 LNHDA and CDR2 SQIVND (reference sequence). V gave up 5 bases and J gave up 1 base, with 5 bases separating them. The CDR3 sequence is 12 residues long. The DNA of the CDR3 is TGTGCCAGTAGTTCCCTTAACTATGGCTACACCTTC. Amino acids: CASSSLNYGYTF.

The J gene is TRBJ2-6, the V gene TRBV29-1; D may be TRBD1 or TRBD2 (5 bases each). Trimming left V 4 bases short and J 0 bases short, with 10 bases between. Looked up from germline, CDR1 is SQVTM and CDR2 is ANQGSEA. The CDR3 is 15 amino acids. The CDR3 region has the DNA TGCAGCGTTGCGGGGACCGCCTCTGGGGCCAACGTCCTGACTTTC. This encodes CSVAGTASGANVLTF.

The V gene is TRBV7-2, the J gene TRBJ2-3, with 7 nucleotides matching TRBD2. The germline V gene encodes CDR1 SGHTA and CDR2 FQGNSA. This CDR3 has 15 residues. Trimming took 7 bases from V and 3 from J; bases not matched to a gene: 10. CDR3 bases: TGTGCCAGCAACCTAGCGGCGGCTAGGACAGATACGCAGTATTTT. The encoded protein is CASNLAAARTDTQYF. The variable domain in full, completed from reference TRBV7-2 and TRBJ2-3, reads GAGVSQSPSNKVTEKGKDVELRCDPISGHTALYWYRQSLGQGLEFLIYFQGNSAPDKSGLPSDRFSAERTGGSVSTLTIQRTQQEDSAVYLCASNLAAARTDTQYFGPGTRLTVL.

This chain uses TRBV19 with TRBJ1-3; no clear D gene. V shed 5 bases and J shed 0 bases, with 5 bases lying between them. Looked up from germline, CDR1 is LNHDA and CDR2 is SQIVND (reference sequence). The CDR3 is 13 residues long. The CDR3 coding sequence is TGTGCCAGTAGTTTGAACTCTGGAAACACCATATATTTT. Amino acid sequence: CASSLNSGNTIYF.

This chain joins TRBV5-1 and TRBJ2-2; D is uncertain. The CDR3 totals 14 residues. Trimming cost V 6 bases and J 4 bases, with 13 bases left between them. Germline CDR1 and CDR2: SGHRS and YFSETQ. The chain's CDR3 is CASTEELPTGELFF. CDR3 bases: TGCGCCAGCACCGAGGAGCTTCCCACCGGGGAGCTGTTTTTT.

V is TRBV18 and J is TRBJ2-7; TRBD1 agrees at 7 bases. Germline values: CDR1 KGHSH, CDR2 LQKENI. The CDR3 has 12 amino acids. Germline trimming cut 3 bases from V and 6 bases from J; bases unmatched to any gene: 2. The CDR3 is CASSPDRVEQYF. In DNA form, the CDR3 reads TGTGCCAGCTCACCCGACAGGGTCGAGCAGTACTTC.

The V and J genes are TRBV10-3 and TRBJ1-1; no reliable D call. V gave up 3 bases and J gave up 0 bases, with 14 bases separating them. The CDR3 is 16 residues long. The germline V gene encodes CDR1 ENHRY and CDR2 SYGVKD. The CDR3 DNA is TGTGCCATCAGTGACCAGCAGCCCGGGATGAACACTGAAGCTTTCTTT. As protein: CAISDQQPGMNTEAFF.

The chain uses TRBV9 and TRBJ2-3; the D gene is possibly TRBD2 (6 bases). The CDR3 runs to 16 residues. Germline-derived CDR1 and CDR2 are SGDLS and YYNGEE. V lost 3 bases, J lost 1 base, and 15 bases lay in between. In DNA form, the CDR3 reads TGTGCCAGCAGCGAGACGACTAGTATCGGCACAGATACGCAGTATTTT. This gives the protein CASSETTSIGTDTQYF.

The chain joins TRBV4-1 to TRBJ2-5; maybe TRBD2 (5 bases). CDR3 length: 15 amino acids. Trimming removed 4 bases at V and 1 base at J, with 13 bases between. The V gene's germline CDR1 is MGHRA and CDR2 YSYEKL. In DNA, the CDR3 is TGCGCCAGCAGCCCCGGACGGGGTTCCCAAGAGACCCAGTACTTC. Its protein product is CASSPGRGSQETQYF.

The chain combines TRBV6-1 with TRBJ1-4; D gene unclear. This CDR3 region has 13 residues. CDR1 is MNHNS, CDR2 SASEGT, per germline. V lost 3 bases and J 8 bases, leaving 10 bases between the germline ends. CDR3 DNA: TGTGCCAGCAGTGAGGACCGGGTGGAAAAACTGTTTTTT. It translates to CASSEDRVEKLFF.

This clone is a singleton in its sample. The CDR3 region is CATVGGSGLAGARGEQFF. DNA for the CDR3: TGTGCCACCGTGGGGGGCTCGGGACTAGCGGGGGCCCGCGGTGAGCAGTTCTTC. The rearrangement uses TRBV28 and TRBJ2-1; 14 bases match TRBD2. The germline V gene has CDR1 MDHEN and CDR2 SYDVKM. The CDR3 runs 18 residues. Trimming took 10 bases from V and 9 from J; bases not matched to a gene: 20.

This sequence joins TRBV29-1 and TRBJ2-3; D not certain. In germline, CDR1 is SQVTM, CDR2 ANQGSEA. The V end was cut by 4 bases, the J end by 1 base, with 3 bases between. This CDR3 spans 11 amino acids. CDR3 in amino acids: CSVVRTDTQYF. The DNA for the CDR3 is TGCAGCGTTGTGCGCACAGATACGCAGTATTTT.

This clone has more than one count but fewer than ten. This chain connects TRBV4-1 to TRBJ1-6, with unresolved D. The CDR3 is 15 residues long. V lost 7 bases and J 6 bases, leaving 16 bases between the germline ends. Germline CDR1 is MGHRA and CDR2 is YSYEKL. The CDR3 region is CASNVEKGFNSPLHF. In DNA, the CDR3 is TGCGCCAGCAACGTCGAAAAGGGATTTAATTCACCCCTCCACTTT.

The V and J genes are TRBV19 and TRBJ2-1; D is possibly TRBD2 (6 bases). V was cut by 2 bases and J by 7 bases, with 18 bases left in between. The CDR3 totals 16 residues. From germline, CDR1 is LNHDA and CDR2 SQIVND (reference sequence). This CDR3 is CASSIWRLVAGNEQFF. The DNA of the CDR3 is TGTGCCAGTAGTATATGGCGACTAGTTGCAGGGAATGAGCAGTTCTTC.

The rearrangement joins TRBV19 to TRBJ1-5; the match to TRBD1 covers 8 bases. Looked up from germline, CDR1 is LNHDA and CDR2 is SQIVND (reference sequence). After removal of 6 bases from V and 3 bases from J, the junction contained 7 bases not matched to a gene. The length of the CDR3 is 15 residues. Here the CDR3 reads CASSNDRGSNQPQHF. CDR3 coding DNA: TGTGCCAGTAGCAATGACAGGGGCTCCAATCAGCCCCAGCATTTT. Combining the CDR3 with reference TRBV19 and TRBJ1-5 gives the whole variable domain DGGITQSPKYLFRKEGQNVTLSCEQNLNHDAMYWYRQDPGQGLRLIYYSQIVNDFQKGDIAEGYSVSREKKESFPLTVTSAQKNPTAFYLCASSNDRGSNQPQHFGDGTRLSIL.

The CDR3 DNA is TGCGCCAGCAGCCCCGTTATACAGGGGGCGCTTCACTATGGCTACACCTTC. It yields the protein CASSPVIQGALHYGYTF. This chain uses TRBV5-1 with TRBJ1-2, with 9 bases lining up with TRBD1. The CDR3 runs 17 residues. Germline lookup yields CDR1 SGHRS and CDR2 YFSETQ. The V segment lost 4 bases and the J segment 3 bases; nucleotides outside the gene matches: 13.

This chain connects TRBV6-5 to TRBJ2-3, with D tentatively TRBD1 (6 bases). Trimming shortened V by 6 bases and J by 0 bases, and 13 bases separated the two germline ends. The CDR3 is 15 amino acids. Germline CDR1 and CDR2: MNHEY and SVGAGI. The CDR3 nucleotides are TGTGCCAGCAGAACACAGGGACCTAGCACAGATACGCAGTATTTT. Translating it yields CASRTQGPSTDTQYF.

The rearrangement joins TRBV7-2 to TRBJ1-4; D is perhaps TRBD1 (5 bases). Germline V gene lookup returns CDR1 SGHTA and CDR2 FQGNSA. CDR3 length: 15 residues. V gave up 4 bases and J gave up 2 bases, with 11 bases separating them. The CDR3 loop reads CASSSDGHTNEKLFF. In DNA, the CDR3 is TGTGCCAGCAGCTCAGACGGACACACTAATGAAAAACTGTTTTTT.

The chain links TRBV2 to TRBJ1-1; 9 nucleotides line up with TRBD1. V shed 7 bases and J 5 bases; nucleotides not matched to a gene: 5. Germline assignment: CDR1 SNHLY and CDR2 FYNNEI. This CDR3 has 13 residues. The CDR3 loop reads CASTGTGKTEAFF. CDR3 DNA: TGTGCCAGCACCGGGACAGGGAAAACTGAAGCTTTCTTT.

This chain uses TRBV19 with TRBJ2-2; 8 positions agree with TRBD1. Germline V gene data show CDR1 as LNHDA and CDR2 as SQIVND (reference sequence). The CDR3 spans 16 residues. The V segment lost 5 bases and the J segment 2 bases; nucleotides outside the gene matches: 7. The CDR3 loop reads CASSFWTGTNTGELFF. In DNA, the CDR3 is TGTGCCAGTAGTTTCTGGACAGGGACAAACACCGGGGAGCTGTTTTTT.

The chain uses TRBV5-1 and TRBJ2-1; 8 bases line up with TRBD1. V lost 0 bases to trimming and J lost 5 bases; unmatched junction nucleotides: 7. Germline CDR1 reads SGHRS; CDR2 reads YFSETQ. CDR3 length: 16 residues. The CDR3 sequence: CASSLAGRGLDNEQFF. The DNA of the CDR3 is TGCGCCAGCAGCTTGGCCGGCAGGGGGCTGGACAATGAGCAGTTCTTC.

This chain joins TRBV5-1 and TRBJ2-3; 9 nucleotides align to TRBD2. The CDR3 spans 15 residues. CDR1 is SGHRS, CDR2 YFSETQ, per germline. Losses at the gene ends were 2 bases for V and 2 bases for J; bases not matched to a gene: 3. The CDR3 coding sequence is TGCGCCAGCAGCTTCGTAGCGGGGGACACAGATACGCAGTATTTT. The encoded protein is CASSFVAGDTDTQYF.